This is a list of T cell receptor beta chains from one sample in a study of blood T cell repertoires in COVID-19. Clones were read by immunoSEQ multiplex PCR, and TCRdb kept only the in-frame ones, dropping some. The sample gives approximately 83,000 clones, 85% of which show up once; under 3.5% is in the top ten. Material: peripheral blood. All receptors derive from a man aged 50 or older with acute or convalescent COVID-19. CDR3s include the opening cysteine and the closing phenylalanine or tryptophan. The order of the fields is J gene, D gene, V gene, clone size, CDR3 DNA, CDR3 protein. The D gene is left open where the match is weak. Size values are once, few and many counts, or a class for expanded clones, and some rows have none.

>TRBJ2-1|TRBD2|TRBV19|once
TGTGCCAGTAGTCAAGCGGGGGTCTCCTACAATGAGCAGTTCTTC
CASSQAGVSYNEQFF
>TRBJ2-5|-|TRBV18|-
TGTGCCAGCTCACCGACAGCAGAGACCCAGTACTTC
CASSPTAETQYF
>TRBJ1-2|TRBD1|TRBV6-5|-
TGTGCCAGCAGTAGCCAGGGGGCTTACTATGGCTACACCTTC
CASSSQGAYYGYTF
>TRBJ1-2|TRBD1|TRBV6-6|once
TGTGCCAGCAGTCCACAGGGGGCGGTTGGCTACACCTTC
CASSPQGAVGYTF
>TRBJ2-3|-|TRBV7-7|-
TGTGCCAGCAGCTTAGGGGGGGGCAGGGCCACAGATACGCAGTATTTT
CASSLGGGRATDTQYF
>TRBJ2-5|-|TRBV27|-
TGTGCCAGCAGTGGCAGGGGCAGGGAGACCCAGTACTTC
CASSGRGRETQYF
>TRBJ2-3|TRBD1|TRBV6-2/TRBV6-3|-
TGTGCCAGCAGCCCTGCGGGGACAGGGGCCACAGATACGCAGTATTTT
CASSPAGTGATDTQYF
>TRBJ2-1|TRBD2|TRBV5-6|-
TGTGCCAGCAGCCTCTTGGGGGGACTAGCTATTAATGAGCAGTTCTTC
CASSLLGGLAINEQFF
>TRBJ2-7|-|TRBV27|-
TGTGCCAGCAGTTTAACAGGGTCCTACGAGCAGTACTTC
CASSLTGSYEQYF
>TRBJ2-7|-|TRBV24-1|-
TGTGCCACCAGTGACGGGGTCTACGAGCAGTACTTC
CATSDGVYEQYF
>TRBJ2-7|TRBD1|TRBV10-3|-
TGTGCCATCAGTGGGGACAGGGCAAGCGAGCAGTACTTC
CAISGDRASEQYF
>TRBJ1-2|-|TRBV25-1|-
TGTGCCAGCACAACAGATGATAACTATGGCTACACCTTC
CASTTDDNYGYTF
>TRBJ1-4|TRBD1|TRBV6-5|-
TGTGCCAGCAGAGCCGACAGGGGGCAGGGAGAAAAACTGTTTTTT
CASRADRGQGEKLFF
>TRBJ2-7|-|TRBV4-3|-
TGCGCCAGCAGCCGGAATTCCGGGTCGATATACGAGCAGTACTTC
CASSRNSGSIYEQYF
>TRBJ2-1|-|TRBV6-4|-
TGTGCCAGCAGTGGCCAGCGGAACAATGAGCAGTTCTTC
CASSGQRNNEQFF
>TRBJ1-5|-|TRBV5-5|-
TGTGCCAGCAGCCTAGGGGTAAATCAGCCCCAGCATTTT
CASSLGVNQPQHF
>TRBJ2-3|TRBD2|TRBV7-2|-
TGTGCCAGCAGCTCCCAGGGACTAGTGACAGATACGCAGTATTTT
CASSSQGLVTDTQYF
>TRBJ2-7|TRBD1|TRBV18|-
TGTGCCAGCTCCCCTCGACAGGGGACCGACGAGCAGTACTTC
CASSPRQGTDEQYF
>TRBJ2-7|-|TRBV7-6|-
TGTGCCAGCAGCTTATTGGCGGAGGACTCCTACGAGCAGTACTTC
CASSLLAEDSYEQYF
>TRBJ2-1|-|TRBV7-2|-
TGTGCCAGCACCCTCCGTTCGGAAGCGGGCACCTACAATGAGCAGTTCTTC
CASTLRSEAGTYNEQFF
>TRBJ1-2|-|TRBV6-6|-
TGTGCCAGCCAGGGTTACCACTATGGCTACACCTTC
CASQGYHYGYTF
>TRBJ2-3|-|TRBV5-1|-
TGCGCCAGCAGCTTGAAGGGACTCTTCACAGATACGCAGTATTTT
CASSLKGLFTDTQYF
>TRBJ1-1|-|TRBV7-9|few
TGTGCCAGCAGTCCGGTTAACACTGAAGCTTTCTTT
CASSPVNTEAFF
>TRBJ1-1|-|TRBV7-9|-
TGTGCCAGCAGGAAGGACACTATGAACACTGAAGCTTTCTTT
CASRKDTMNTEAFF
>TRBJ1-2|TRBD1|TRBV29-1|-
TGCAGCGTAGGGATATCCGGGACAGCGGACGCCTATGGCTACACCTTC
CSVGISGTADAYGYTF
>TRBJ2-7|TRBD2|TRBV6-2/TRBV6-3|-
TGTGCCAGCAGTTCCCATTTGAGGTCTAGCGGGAGCACCTACGAGCAGTACTTC
CASSSHLRSSGSTYEQYF
>TRBJ2-4|-|TRBV4-2|-
TGTGCCAGCAGCCAGGGATCCGGGACAATAAACATTCAGTACTTC
CASSQGSGTINIQYF
>TRBJ2-3|-|TRBV27|-
TGTGCCAGCCGGCTACAGAGCACAGATACGCAGTATTTT
CASRLQSTDTQYF
>TRBJ2-7|-|TRBV10-3|-
TGTGCCATCAGCTCGCGGCAGGGGTCCCACGAGCAGTACTTC
CAISSRQGSHEQYF
>TRBJ2-5|-|TRBV11-3|-
TGTGCCAGCAGCCGGACTTACAGGGCCCCGTACCAAGAGACCCAGTACTTC
CASSRTYRAPYQETQYF
>TRBJ1-5|TRBD1|TRBV14|-
TGTGCCAGCAGCCAAGACTCCGGACAGGTCCAAAATCAGCCCCAGCATTTT
CASSQDSGQVQNQPQHF
>TRBJ2-1|TRBD2|TRBV6-2/TRBV6-3|-
TGTGCCAGCAGCCCACCCCTAGCGGGAGGGCCCCATGAGCAGTTCTTC
CASSPPLAGGPHEQFF
>TRBJ2-1|-|TRBV7-9|-
TGTGCCAGCAGCCTCACCGAGGGCTCCTACAATGAGCAGTTCTTC
CASSLTEGSYNEQFF
>TRBJ2-7|-|TRBV18|-
TGTGCCAGCTCCCCCGAGTACGAGCAGTACTTC
CASSPEYEQYF
>TRBJ2-1|TRBD2|TRBV19|-
TGTGCCAGTAGTAGTATTGGGACTAGCATACAGCAGTTCTTC
CASSSIGTSIQQFF
>TRBJ2-7|TRBD2|TRBV30|-
TGTGCCTGGAGTGTAGGGGGGGGCGGGAGGCCCTACGAGCAGTACTTC
CAWSVGGGGRPYEQYF
>TRBJ2-2|TRBD1|TRBV5-1|-
TGCGCCAGCAGCGCCGGACAGGGAATGAACACCGGGGAGCTGTTTTTT
CASSAGQGMNTGELFF
>TRBJ1-6|TRBD1|TRBV5-4|-
TGTGCCAGCAGCTTGGGCCCCGGGACAGGGAATTCACCCCTCCACTTT
CASSLGPGTGNSPLHF
>TRBJ2-7|-|TRBV28|-
TGTGCCAGCAGTTTCGTTCAGGGCCCCGAGCAGTACTTC
CASSFVQGPEQYF
>TRBJ2-5|-|TRBV5-1|-
TGCGCCAGCAGCATCCAGACAGAAGAGACCCAGTACTTC
CASSIQTEETQYF
>TRBJ2-5|-|TRBV6-2/TRBV6-3|few
TGTGCCAGCAGTTACCCACAATTCCAAGAGACCCAGTACTTC
CASSYPQFQETQYF
>TRBJ1-3|-|TRBV7-6|-
TGTGCCAGCAGCTTAGGGGGGCAGGGCGGTGGAAACACCATATATTTT
CASSLGGQGGGNTIYF
>TRBJ2-7|TRBD2|TRBV10-3|-
TGTGCCATCAGTACTAGCGGGGCCCCCTACGAGCAGTACTTC
CAISTSGAPYEQYF
>TRBJ1-1|-|TRBV6-6|-
TGTGCCAGCACCGACTGGACAGTGAACACTGAAGCTTTCTTT
CASTDWTVNTEAFF